The 8 T cell receptor beta chains listed next were all sequenced from one sample in a study of T cells generated in artificial thymic organoids (dated by TCRdb to the late 2010s). Library preparation used 5' RACE. Sequencer: Illumina MiSeq. TCRalpha and TCRbeta libraries were amplified in separate semi-nested PCR reactions using Advantage 2 and reverse primers located in the TRAC or TRBC constant regions. The public reads were reanalyzed by TCRdb: fastp trimming at Q25, MiXCR alignment, in-frame beta chains only. Every distinct CDR3 protein forms one entry, paired with its most common genes and DNA. The sample table contains 7,000 to 10,000 distinct CDR3 sequences; only one count was recorded for about 18% of them. Of the sample, 1.4% to 1.5% falls within the top ten clones. The sequencing sample was made of naive CD8+ T cells from the thymus. In the paper's terms, the cell subset or site label means: CD3+TCRalphabeta+CD8SP T cells; for blood, CD45RO-CCR7+ naive CD8+ T cells. These receptors were collected from a human donor who gave cord blood stem cells for thymic organoid culture, a cardiac surgery patient who gave postnatal thymus, or a blood donor (not recorded which).

This clonotype is labeled medium-sized (0.01 to 0.1%). The chain has TRBV12-3 or TRBV12-4 and TRBJ2-3, with D perhaps being TRBD1 or TRBD2 (5 bases each). V gave up 3 bases and J gave up 2 bases, with 12 bases separating them. The CDR3 runs to 15 residues. The CDR3 region has the DNA TGTGCCAGCAGTTTGGGGTCGGGGCACACAGATACGCAGTATTTT. It encodes CASSLGSGHTDTQYF.

The V gene is TRBV4-1, the J gene TRBJ1-1; no clear D. This CDR3 has 11 residues. V lost 7 bases, J lost 3 bases, and 6 bases lay in between. The germline V gene has CDR1 MGHRA and CDR2 YSYEKL. As DNA, the CDR3 is TGCGCCAGCATCGGGGACACTGAAGCTTTCTTT. It translates to CASIGDTEAFF.

This clonotype is medium-sized in the sample. The chain recombines TRBV6-1 with TRBJ2-7; D tentatively reads TRBD1 or TRBD2 (5 bases each). The CDR3 extends over 15 amino acids. Trimming removed 2 bases from V and 0 bases from J, with 11 bases in between. Germline V CDR1 and CDR2: MNHNS, SASEGT. CDR3 DNA: TGTGCCAGCAGTGAACGGGACGCTTCCTCCTACGAGCAGTACTTC. It encodes CASSERDASSYEQYF.

Many counts were recorded for this clonotype. The chain employs TRBV12-3 or TRBV12-4 and TRBJ2-5; D gene unclear. V lost 3 bases to trimming and J lost 5 bases, with 13 bases between them. The CDR3 runs to 14 residues. The CDR3 reads CASSFAAPVETQYF. The CDR3, as DNA: TGTGCCAGCAGTTTCGCGGCCCCTGTTGAGACCCAGTACTTC.

In its sample, this clonotype is medium-sized. The chain combines TRBV5-1 with TRBJ2-1; D may be TRBD2 (6 bases). The V gene's germline CDR1 is SGHRS and CDR2 YFSETQ. Trimming left V 4 bases short and J 1 base short, with 15 bases between. The length of the CDR3 is 16 residues. The CDR3 here is CASSPWAGSSYNEQFF. In DNA, the CDR3 is TGCGCCAGCAGCCCCTGGGCGGGGTCATCCTACAATGAGCAGTTCTTC.

Judged by abundance, this clonotype is medium-sized (0.01 to 0.1%). This chain's CDR3 is CASSRGPQVSYEQYF. CDR3 nucleotide sequence: TGTGCCAGCAGTCGCGGTCCCCAAGTATCCTACGAGCAGTACTTC. V is TRBV28 and J is TRBJ2-7; D is ambiguous. CDR1 and CDR2 from the germline V gene are MDHEN and SYDVKM. The CDR3 covers 15 residues. Trimming shortened V by 5 bases and J by 1 base, and 15 bases separated the two germline ends.

The V call is TRBV27, the J call TRBJ2-7; TRBD1 or TRBD2 may be the D gene (5 bases each). The ends were cut back, 1 base at V and 7 bases at J, with 11 bases in the middle. CDR1 is MNHEY, CDR2 SMNVEV, per germline (reference sequence). The CDR3 is 13 residues long. The DNA for the CDR3 is TGTGCCAGCAGTTTATGGGGCACGGGGGAGCAGTACTTC. Its protein is CASSLWGTGEQYF.

Comment on this clonotype: Being one base from a much bigger clone, this may be a read error. The chain is built from TRBV4-2 and TRBJ2-2; D is unclear. Germline V gene lookup returns CDR1 LGHNA and CDR2 YNFKEQ. The V end was cut by 3 bases, the J end by 3 bases, with 8 bases between. This CDR3 has 14 amino acids. In nucleotides, the CDR3 is TGTGCCAGCAGCCACTCTGGCGACACCGGGGAGCTGTTTTTT. Its translation is CASSHSGDTGELFF.